The source of this T cell receptor (beta chain) is a study of identical twins. Germline CDR1 SGHRS, CDR2 YFSETQ. With 3 bases removed from V and 1 base from J, the gap between germline ends came to 13 bases. The length of the CDR3 is 15 residues. Via MiXCR, TCRdb re-called the 5' RACE reads, giving one row per CDR3 protein. Altogether hundreds of thousands of distinct CDR3 sequences are present, around an eighth being singletons, with the ten largest covering around 1.6%. Study-level points and caveats: The study drew conclusions from cross-sectional statistical analysis, not from following the same donors.

This clonotype has a count of ten or more. Its antigen is as yet unknown. Separately, the same data were catalogued under a study of yellow fever vaccine responses in identical twins.

This TCR derives from a woman younger than 35 in good health. Specimen: PBMCs. The chain employs TRBV5-1 and TRBJ2-5; D is undetermined. CDR3 protein: CASSSRTYFQETQYF. As DNA, the CDR3 is TGCGCCAGCAGCTCCCGGACCTATTTCCAAGAGACCCAGTACTTC.